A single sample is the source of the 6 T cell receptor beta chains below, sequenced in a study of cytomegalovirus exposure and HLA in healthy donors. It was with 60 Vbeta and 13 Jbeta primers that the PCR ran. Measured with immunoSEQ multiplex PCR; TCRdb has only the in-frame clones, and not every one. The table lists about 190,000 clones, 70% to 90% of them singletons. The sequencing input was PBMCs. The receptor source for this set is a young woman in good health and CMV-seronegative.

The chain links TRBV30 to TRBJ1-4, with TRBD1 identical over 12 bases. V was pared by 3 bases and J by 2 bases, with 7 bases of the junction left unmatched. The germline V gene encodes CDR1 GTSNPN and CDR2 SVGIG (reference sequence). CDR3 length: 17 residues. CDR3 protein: CAWSRDRGRSTNEKLFF. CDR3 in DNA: TGTGCCTGGAGCCGGGACAGGGGGCGGTCGACTAATGAAAAACTGTTTTTT.

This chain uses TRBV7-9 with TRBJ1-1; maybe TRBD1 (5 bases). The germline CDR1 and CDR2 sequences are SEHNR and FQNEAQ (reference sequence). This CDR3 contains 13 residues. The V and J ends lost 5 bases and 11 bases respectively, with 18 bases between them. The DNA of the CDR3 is TGTGCCAGCAGCCATTTGGGGGGGGTCTCGGCTTTCTTT. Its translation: CASSHLGGVSAFF.

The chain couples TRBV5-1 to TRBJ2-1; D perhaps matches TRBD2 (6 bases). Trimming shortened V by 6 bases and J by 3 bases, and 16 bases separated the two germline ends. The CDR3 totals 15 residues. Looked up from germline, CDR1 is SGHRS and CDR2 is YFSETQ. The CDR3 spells CASTPRDSFYNEQFF. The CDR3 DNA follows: TGCGCCAGCACTCCACGGGACTCCTTCTACAATGAGCAGTTCTTC.

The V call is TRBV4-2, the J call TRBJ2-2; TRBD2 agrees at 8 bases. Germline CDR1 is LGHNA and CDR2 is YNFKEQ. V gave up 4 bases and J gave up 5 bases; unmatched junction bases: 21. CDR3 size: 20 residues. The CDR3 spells CASSPRRLGSGGPGTGELFF. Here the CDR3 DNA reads TGTGCCAGCAGCCCACGGCGGCTCGGCAGCGGGGGCCCCGGGACCGGGGAGCTGTTTTTT.

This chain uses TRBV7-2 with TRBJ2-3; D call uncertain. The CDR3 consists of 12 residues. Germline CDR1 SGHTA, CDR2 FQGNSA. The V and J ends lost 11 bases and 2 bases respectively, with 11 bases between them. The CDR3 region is CAEVLDTDTQYF. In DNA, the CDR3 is TGTGCCGAGGTCCTTGACACAGATACGCAGTATTTT. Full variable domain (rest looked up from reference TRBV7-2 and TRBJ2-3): GAGVSQSPSNKVTEKGKDVELRCDPISGHTALYWYRQSLGQGLEFLIYFQGNSAPDKSGLPSDRFSAERTGGSVSTLTIQRTQQEDSAVYLCAEVLDTDTQYFGPGTRLTVL.

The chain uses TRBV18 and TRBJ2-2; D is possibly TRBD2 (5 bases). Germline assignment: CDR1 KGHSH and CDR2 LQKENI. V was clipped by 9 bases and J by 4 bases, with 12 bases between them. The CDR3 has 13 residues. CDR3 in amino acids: CASKVAGTGELFF. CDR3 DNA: TGTGCCAGTAAGGTCGCGGGCACCGGGGAGCTGTTTTTT.